These 27 T cell receptor beta chains came from one sample sequenced in a study of T cell responses to AZD1222 COVID-19 vaccine. Assay used: immunoSEQ multiplex PCR; TCRdb lists only in-frame clones, some missing. In the table there are roughly 140,000 clones, 93% of which are singletons. The sample was peripheral blood, taken on day 0 of AZD1222 vaccination. These receptors were collected from an adult in good health.

The chain carries TRBV7-6 and TRBJ1-2; no clear D. Per the germline V gene, CDR1 is SGHVS and CDR2 is FNYEAQ. V was pared by 3 bases and J by 3 bases, with 8 bases between. The CDR3 runs to 13 residues. CDR3 in amino acids: CASSLGIDYGYTF. The CDR3 nucleotides are TGTGCCAGCAGCTTGGGGATCGACTATGGCTACACCTTC.

V and J are TRBV7-9 and TRBJ2-1; 7 bases are a match to TRBD2. J lost 5 bases, V lost 3 bases, and 7 bases had no gene match. The germline gives CDR1 SEHNR, CDR2 FQNEAQ (reference sequence). The CDR3 extends over 15 amino acids. The CDR3 loop reads CASSLLAGGDNEQFF. CDR3 sequence (DNA): TGTGCCAGCAGCTTGTTAGCGGGCGGTGACAATGAGCAGTTCTTC.

This sequence joins TRBV4-1 and TRBJ2-1; D uncertain. CDR1 and CDR2 from the germline V gene are MGHRA and YSYEKL. The CDR3 is 12 amino acids. The V end was cut by 4 bases, the J end by 9 bases, with 10 bases between. This CDR3 is CASSPSVGEQFF. For the CDR3, the DNA is TGCGCCAGCAGCCCCTCAGTAGGTGAGCAGTTCTTC.

Remarks on this clone: This likely comes from a read error, as the CDR3 has no conserved phenylalanine or tryptophan at its end. The chain links TRBV14 to TRBJ2-7; the D is unclear. This CDR3 is built from 14 residues. Trimming took 0 bases from V and 1 from J, leaving 7 bases between them. Germline lookup yields CDR1 SGHDN and CDR2 FVKESK. The CDR3 spells CASSQETVSYEQYL. The CDR3 nucleotides read TGTGCCAGCAGCCAAGAGACGGTATCCTACGAGCAGTACCTC.

This chain joins TRBV19 and TRBJ2-7, with D tentatively TRBD1 (6 bases). V lost 6 bases, J lost 4 bases, and 16 bases lay in between. CDR3 length equals 14 residues. The V gene's germline CDR1 is LNHDA and CDR2 SQIVND (reference sequence). This chain's CDR3 is CASRDRDIEYEQYF. CDR3 coding DNA: TGTGCCAGTAGGGACCGGGACATCGAATACGAGCAGTACTTC.

The gene calls are TRBV7-9 and TRBJ1-1; 7 positions match TRBD1. V trimming: 2 bases; J trimming: 1 base; junction bases outside the gene matches: 4. Per germline, CDR1 SEHNR and CDR2 FQNEAQ (reference sequence). The CDR3 spans 15 residues. The CDR3 loop reads CASSLRQGPNTEAFF. The CDR3 region has the DNA TGTGCCAGCAGCTTACGACAGGGACCGAACACTGAAGCTTTCTTT. The full variable domain, with the rest looked up from reference TRBV7-9 and TRBJ1-1, is DTGVSQNPRHKITKRGQNVTFRCDPISEHNRLYWYRQTLGQGPEFLTYFQNEAQLEKSRLLSDRFSAERPKGSFSTLEIQRTEQGDSAMYLCASSLRQGPNTEAFFGQGTRLTVV.

The chain recombines TRBV5-4 with TRBJ2-7; the D is unclear. The CDR3 totals 15 residues. Germline CDR1 is SGHNT and CDR2 is YYREEE (reference sequence). V lost 3 bases, J lost 3 bases, and 16 bases lay in between. The DNA for the CDR3 is TGTGCCAGCAGCTCTGGGTCCACCCACTACTACGAGCAGTACTTC. This gives the protein CASSSGSTHYYEQYF.

This chain connects TRBV6-1 to TRBJ1-1; D is undetermined. Germline values: CDR1 MNHNS, CDR2 SASEGT. This CDR3 spans 16 amino acids. Deletions cut 4 bases from V and 1 base from J, with 16 bases between. The CDR3 nucleotides read TGTGCCAGCAGTGCCCCTGGAGTATACCGGAACACTGAAGCTTTCTTT. Translation gives CASSAPGVYRNTEAFF.

The V gene is TRBV12-5, the J gene TRBJ2-3; 8 bases fit TRBD1. V was clipped by 3 bases and J by 7 bases; unmatched bases: 6. The V gene's germline CDR1 is LGHNT and CDR2 FRNRAP. The CDR3 consists of 14 residues. The CDR3 loop reads CASGFGQGTYTQYF. The DNA for the CDR3 is TGTGCTAGTGGTTTCGGACAGGGTACATATACGCAGTATTTT.

The rearrangement joins TRBV7-8 to TRBJ2-2; tentatively, D is TRBD1 (7 bases). The germline V gene has CDR1 SGHVS and CDR2 FQNEAQ. The CDR3 loop spans 20 amino acids. V lost 6 bases and J 3 bases, leaving 29 bases between the germline ends. The CDR3 region has the DNA TGTGCCAGCAGACCCAAGGGCAGGGGGGAAAAGACTATCGACACCGGGGAGCTGTTTTTT. It translates to CASRPKGRGEKTIDTGELFF.

The V gene is TRBV25-1, the J gene TRBJ2-7; 7 nucleotides align to TRBD2. J was trimmed by 0 bases and V by 6 bases; bases with no gene match: 2. CDR1 is MGHDK and CDR2 is SYGVNS in the germline V gene. CDR3 length: 13 amino acids. CDR3 loop: CASRASGSYEQYF. In nucleotides, the CDR3 is TGTGCCAGCAGGGCTAGCGGCTCCTACGAGCAGTACTTC.

The chain uses TRBV6-2 or TRBV6-3 and TRBJ1-1; tentative D call: TRBD1 (5 bases). The CDR3 has 16 residues. Trimming removed 5 bases at V and 4 bases at J, with 20 bases between. CDR1 is MNHEY and CDR2 is SVGEGT in the germline V gene. In nucleotides, the CDR3 is TGTGCCAGCAGTGTCCGGGACTTCGCAAGGAGCACTGAAGCTTTCTTT. Its translation: CASSVRDFARSTEAFF.

This sequence joins TRBV6-6 and TRBJ1-1; 7 bases are a match to TRBD1. V lost 6 bases to trimming and J lost 6 bases; unmatched junction nucleotides: 1. From germline, CDR1 is MNHNY and CDR2 SVGAGI (reference sequence). This CDR3 has 11 amino acids. CDR3 sequence (DNA): TGTGCCAGCAGACAGGGGTCTGAAGCTTTCTTT. Protein sequence: CASRQGSEAFF.

V and J are TRBV2 and TRBJ2-3; D call uncertain. Between the trimmed V and J ends, which lost 4 bases and 6 bases, there was a span of 8 bases. The CDR3 loop spans 12 amino acids. The germline V gene encodes CDR1 SNHLY and CDR2 FYNNEI. This CDR3 is CASSAIRDTQYF. CDR3 nucleotide sequence: TGTGCCAGCAGTGCAATTAGGGATACGCAGTATTTT.

V usage is TRBV11-2 and J usage is TRBJ2-7, with TRBD1 identical over 7 bases. The CDR3 loop spans 17 amino acids. Trimming removed 4 bases from V and 2 bases from J; junction bases left unmatched: 14. CDR1 is SGHAT, CDR2 FQNNGV, per germline. The CDR3 region has the DNA TGTGCCAGCAGCTCGCGGCCGCCGGGACAGATAACCTACGAGCAGTACTTC. Translating gives CASSSRPPGQITYEQYF.

The chain carries TRBV30 and TRBJ1-6, with 11 bases aligning to TRBD1. The CDR3 length is 16 residues. J gave up 3 bases and V 5 bases, and 6 bases lay outside the gene matches. The V gene's germline CDR1 is GTSNPN and CDR2 SVGIG (reference sequence). The CDR3 sequence is CAWGRDRGIYNSPLHF. The CDR3 DNA reads as TGTGCCTGGGGCAGGGACAGGGGGATCTATAATTCACCCCTCCACTTT.

This clone was counted once. This rearrangement joins TRBV5-6 to TRBJ2-2; no definite D call. Trimming left V 0 bases short and J 1 base short, with 7 bases between. CDR3 length: 15 amino acids. Germline V gives CDR1 SGHDT, CDR2 YYEEEE. This CDR3 is CASSLVGGNTGELFF. CDR3 DNA sequence: TGTGCCAGCAGCTTGGTCGGCGGGAACACCGGGGAGCTGTTTTTT.

The chain joins TRBV6-5 to TRBJ2-1; D unresolved. The ends were cut back, 7 bases at V and 5 bases at J, with 6 bases in the middle. This CDR3 is 11 amino acids long. Germline-derived CDR1 and CDR2 are MNHEY and SVGAGI. The CDR3 DNA reads as TGTGCCAGCATTATCAACAATGAGCAGTTCTTC. Amino acid sequence: CASIINNEQFF.

J is TRBJ2-3 and V is TRBV7-2; TRBD2 matches at 11 bases. CDR1 and CDR2 (germline): SGHTA, FQGNSA. V was clipped by 4 bases and J by 1 base; unmatched bases: 4. This CDR3 comprises 16 residues. CDR3 residues: CASSSRLAGRTDTQYF. The CDR3 DNA reads TGTGCCAGCAGCTCAAGACTAGCGGGGCGCACAGATACGCAGTATTTT.

The rearrangement uses TRBV2 and TRBJ1-1; D is possibly TRBD1 (5 bases). Trimming removed 5 bases from V and 3 bases from J, with 22 bases in between. The CDR3 runs to 17 residues. Germline assignment: CDR1 SNHLY and CDR2 FYNNEI. The CDR3, as DNA: TGTGCCAGCAGTAACCACAGGAGGACGATAGGGGACACTGAAGCTTTCTTT. This codes for CASSNHRRTIGDTEAFF.

The V gene is TRBV6-5, the J gene TRBJ1-2; D not certain. Germline CDR1 and CDR2: MNHEY and SVGAGI. V shed 6 bases and J shed 1 base, with 12 bases lying between them. This CDR3 contains 14 residues. Written as DNA, the CDR3 is TGTGCCAGCAGCTCTCGACGGCTTAACTATGGCTACACCTTC. Residues: CASSSRRLNYGYTF.

The J gene is TRBJ2-1, the V gene TRBV5-1, with D possibly matching TRBD1 (6 bases). The CDR3 is made up of 13 amino acids. Trimming took 5 bases from V and 7 from J, leaving 13 bases between them. Germline CDR1 and CDR2: SGHRS and YFSETQ. As DNA, the CDR3 is TGCGCCAGCAGTTTTCCGCAGGGGAATGAGCAGTTCTTC. Translated: CASSFPQGNEQFF.

V usage is TRBV5-1 and J usage is TRBJ2-2; D is perhaps TRBD2 (6 bases). Trimming removed 0 bases from V and 7 bases from J, with 10 bases in between. The germline V gene has CDR1 SGHRS and CDR2 YFSETQ. The CDR3 covers 14 residues. The CDR3 sequence is CASSLVLAVGELFF. The CDR3 coding sequence is TGCGCCAGCAGCTTGGTACTAGCCGTCGGGGAGCTGTTTTTT.

The rearrangement joins TRBV7-9 to TRBJ2-3; 12 positions match TRBD2. Germline CDR1 reads SEHNR; CDR2 reads FQNEAQ (reference sequence). This CDR3 spans 17 amino acids. With V trimmed by 1 base and J by 6 bases, 8 bases remained unmatched. CDR3 protein: CASSLGTSGRSGDTQYF. The CDR3 region has the DNA TGTGCCAGCAGCTTAGGCACTAGCGGGAGGAGTGGGGATACGCAGTATTTT.

This clone was seen only a few times. The rearrangement joins TRBV3-1 (or the pseudogene TRBV3-2) to TRBJ1-2; 12 nucleotides match TRBD1. V lost 4 bases and J lost 5; bases outside the gene matches: 2. CDR1 and CDR2 from the germline V gene are LGHDT and YNNKEL (reference sequence). CDR3 size: 14 residues. This CDR3 reads CASSRDRGLYGYTF. CDR3 in DNA: TGTGCCAGCAGCCGGGACAGGGGGCTTTATGGCTACACCTTC.

The chain is built from TRBV15 and TRBJ2-2; D may be TRBD1 (6 bases). CDR3 length equals 17 residues. From germline, CDR1 is LNHNV and CDR2 YYDKDF (reference sequence). V shed 3 bases and J shed 0 bases, with 14 bases lying between them. CDR3 nucleotides: TGTGCCACCAGCAGGGGGACCGGGACACCGAACACCGGGGAGCTGTTTTTT. Residues: CATSRGTGTPNTGELFF.

The chain joins TRBV11-2 to TRBJ2-3; D tentatively reads TRBD1 or TRBD2 (5 bases each). Germline CDR1 and CDR2: SGHAT and FQNNGV. V was pared by 5 bases and J by 2 bases, with 14 bases between. CDR3 size: 15 residues. Written as DNA, the CDR3 is TGTGCCAGCAGCCCTGGCTCGGGGCACACAGATACGCAGTATTTT. Amino acid sequence: CASSPGSGHTDTQYF.